This T cell receptor beta chain was recovered during a study of blood T cell repertoires in COVID-19. Study-wide background: Both acute and convalescent COVID-19 samples were obtained from the United States, Italy and Spain. T cells, B-cell-depleted T cells, or PBMCs provided the cDNA or gDNA that served as material.

Germline CDR1 is DFQATT and CDR2 is SNEGSKA (reference sequence). This CDR3 comprises 11 residues. Trimming removed 7 bases from V and 3 bases from J, with 9 bases in between. Original methodology: For nucleated cells, counts were estimated from reference gene primer amplification. Here immunoSEQ multiplex PCR was the method, and the copy in TCRdb shows in-frame clones only, minus some. That table furnishes V, J and clone size, whereas the DNA furnished D and trimming. The table lists around 80,000 clones, approximately 78% of them singletons. The chain couples TRBV20-1 to TRBJ2-5; no reliable D call. The TCR originated in a human donor in a cohort sampled during active COVID-19. Sequencing was done on a sample of peripheral blood. This chain's CDR3 is CSVEVEETQYF. The DNA of the CDR3 is TGCAGTGTTGAAGTAGAAGAGACCCAGTACTTC.